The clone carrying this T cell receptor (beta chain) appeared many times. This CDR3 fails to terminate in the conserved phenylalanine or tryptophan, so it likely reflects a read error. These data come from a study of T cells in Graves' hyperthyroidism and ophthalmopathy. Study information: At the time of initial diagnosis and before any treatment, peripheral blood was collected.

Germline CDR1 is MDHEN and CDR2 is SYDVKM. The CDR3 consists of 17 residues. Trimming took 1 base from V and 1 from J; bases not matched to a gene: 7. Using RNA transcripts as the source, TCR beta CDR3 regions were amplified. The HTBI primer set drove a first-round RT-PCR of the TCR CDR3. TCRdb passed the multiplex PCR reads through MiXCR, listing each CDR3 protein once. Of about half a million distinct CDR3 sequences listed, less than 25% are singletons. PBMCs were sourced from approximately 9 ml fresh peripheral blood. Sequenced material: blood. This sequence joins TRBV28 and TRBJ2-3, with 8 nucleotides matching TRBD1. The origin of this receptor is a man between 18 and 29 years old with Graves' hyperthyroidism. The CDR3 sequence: CASSLSETGEGTDTQYL. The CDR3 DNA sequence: TGTGCCAGCAGTTTATCCGAGACAGGGGAAGGCACAGATACGCAGTATCTT.